The clone carrying this T cell receptor beta chain was recorded at least ten times. Both previously described methods and listed TCR primers were employed to make bulk TCR libraries. TCRdb re-called the PCR reads with MiXCR, one entry per CDR3 protein. In the table there are 550,000 to 750,000 distinct CDR3 sequences, 15% to 20% of which are singletons. These data come from a study of molecular identifiers for immune sequencing clone quantification. Libraries from naive CD8 cells were generated from 20,000 to 1,000,000 sorted cells (with 10%, 30% or 50% RNA). CD8+CD4-CCR7+CD45RA+ sorting gave the naive CD8 T cells. The germline gives CDR1 SGHTA, CDR2 FQGNSA. This CDR3 is 18 amino acids long. Trimming removed 5 bases from V and 7 bases from J, with 27 bases in between.

Sequencing was done on a sample of naive CD8+ T cells from blood, with Jurkat cell RNA spiked in. As to subset: FACS-sorted CD8+CD4-CCR7+CD45RA+ naive T cells. This receptor was obtained from a human donor in good health. Some libraries in this study had Jurkat cell RNA spiked in. The V gene is TRBV7-2, the J gene TRBJ1-5; D perhaps matches TRBD1 (5 bases). CDR3 sequence (DNA): TGTGCCAGCAGCCCTTCCCGTGGGAGCGGGGAAGCAGGGCAGCCCCAGCATTTT. It codes for CASSPSRGSGEAGQPQHF.